What follows is one T cell receptor (beta chain) and its context. Using immunoSEQ multiplex PCR, the repertoire was profiled, and TCRdb retains in-frame clones only, with some absent. The sample has a few hundred thousand clones, approximately 87% seen once. This specimen comes from a study of blood T cell repertoires in COVID-19. Germline assignment: CDR1 SGHAT and CDR2 FQDESV (reference sequence). V was cut by 3 bases and J by 3 bases, with 9 bases left in between. The CDR3 is 13 residues long. The receptor was isolated from a man aged 30 to 45 who had recovered from COVID-19. The chain recombines TRBV11-1 with TRBJ2-7; D ambiguous. Sequencing was done on a sample of PBMCs or T cells enriched from blood (not recorded which). In DNA form, the CDR3 reads TGTGCCAGCAGCTTTGACACCCTCTACGAGCAGTACTTC. Its translation: CASSFDTLYEQYF. Drawing the rest from reference TRBV11-1 and TRBJ2-7, the complete variable domain is EAEVAQSPRYKITEKSQAVAFWCDPISGHATLYWYRQILGQGPELLVQFQDESVVDDSQLPKDRFSAERLKGVDSTLKIQPAELGDSAMYLCASSFDTLYEQYFGPGTRLTVT.